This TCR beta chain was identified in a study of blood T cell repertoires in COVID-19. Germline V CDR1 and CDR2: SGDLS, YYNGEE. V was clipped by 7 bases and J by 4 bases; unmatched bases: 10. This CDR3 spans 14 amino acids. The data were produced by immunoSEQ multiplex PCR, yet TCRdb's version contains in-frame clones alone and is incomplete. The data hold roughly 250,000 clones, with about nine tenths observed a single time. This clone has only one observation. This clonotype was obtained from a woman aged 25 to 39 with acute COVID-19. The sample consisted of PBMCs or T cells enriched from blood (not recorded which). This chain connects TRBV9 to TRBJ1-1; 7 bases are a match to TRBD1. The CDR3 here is CASGQEGGSTEAFF. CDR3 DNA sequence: TGTGCCAGCGGACAGGAGGGGGGCAGCACTGAAGCTTTCTTT.